The 22 T cell receptor beta chains below come from one sample, sequenced in a study of T cell repertoires in cytomegalovirus infection. TCRdb re-derived calls from the reads in MiXCR, one entry per CDR3 protein. The sample lists hundreds of thousands of distinct CDR3 sequences; 9.6% were seen once. The material sequenced was PBMCs. These receptors were taken from a human donor in good health (CMV status not recorded). Some clones in this sample may be carry-over from other donors' samples.

This clonotype was observed at least ten times. CDR3 DNA sequence: TGTGCCAGCATGTCCCAGAGGATAAACACTGAAGCTTTCTTT. Encoded protein: CASMSQRINTEAFF. The genes are TRBV6-1 and TRBJ1-1; no reliable D call. Between the trimmed V and J ends, which lost 7 bases and 2 bases, there was a span of 14 bases. Per germline, CDR1 MNHNS and CDR2 SASEGT. This CDR3 is built from 14 residues.

This clonotype was counted many times. For the CDR3, the DNA is TGTGCCATCAAAAGGGAGGGAGTCCCCGAGCAGTACTTC. This sequence encodes CAIKREGVPEQYF. The rearrangement joins TRBV10-3 to TRBJ2-7; 7 bases fit TRBD2. Germline values: CDR1 ENHRY, CDR2 SYGVKD. Losses at the gene ends were 7 bases for V and 6 bases for J; bases not matched to a gene: 9. The CDR3 consists of 13 residues.

This clonotype has just a few counts. The chain combines TRBV20-1 with TRBJ1-1; D ambiguous. In germline, CDR1 is DFQATT, CDR2 SNEGSKA (reference sequence). The CDR3 consists of 13 residues. Trimming shortened V by 3 bases and J by 0 bases, and 8 bases separated the two germline ends. CDR3 in amino acids: CSASLGMNTEAFF. The CDR3 DNA follows: TGCAGTGCTAGTCTCGGAATGAACACTGAAGCTTTCTTT.

In its sample, this clonotype was seen many times. The rearrangement links TRBV20-1 to TRBJ2-3; no clear D. With 0 bases removed from V and 4 bases from J, the gap between germline ends came to 11 bases. Germline CDR1 and CDR2: DFQATT and SNEGSKA (reference sequence). The CDR3 length is 14 residues. The CDR3 sequence is CSARDLLTSDTQYF. The DNA for the CDR3 is TGCAGTGCTAGAGATCTCCTTACCTCAGATACGCAGTATTTT.

This clonotype was counted between two and nine times. V gene TRBV2 combines with J gene TRBJ2-5, with a tentative D call TRBD2 (6 bases). Trimming shortened V by 7 bases and J by 4 bases, and 16 bases separated the two germline ends. The germline V gene encodes CDR1 SNHLY and CDR2 FYNNEI. The CDR3 consists of 14 residues. The DNA for the CDR3 is TGTGCCAGCACCGTCTTCGGGGGAGGAGAGACCCAGTACTTC. This sequence encodes CASTVFGGGETQYF.

This clonotype occurred a few times. The chain uses TRBV7-9 and TRBJ2-3; 8 nucleotides match TRBD1. Germline V gene lookup returns CDR1 SEHNR and CDR2 FQNEAQ (reference sequence). V shed 6 bases, J shed 0 bases, and the junction held 8 bases outside the gene matches. The CDR3 loop spans 16 amino acids. DNA of the CDR3: TGTGCCAGCAGAAAGGGACAGGTGACTAGCACAGATACGCAGTATTTT. This encodes CASRKGQVTSTDTQYF. Using reference TRBV7-9 and TRBJ2-3 for the parts outside the CDR3, the full variable domain is DTGVSQNPRHKITKRGQNVTFRCDPISEHNRLYWYRQTLGQGPEFLTYFQNEAQLEKSRLLSDRFSAERPKGSFSTLEIQRTEQGDSAMYLCASRKGQVTSTDTQYFGPGTRLTVL.

This clonotype was detected ten times or more. This rearrangement joins TRBV5-6 to TRBJ1-5; D is perhaps TRBD1 (5 bases). Trimming cost V 1 base and J 10 bases, with 24 bases left between them. The CDR3 runs 17 residues. The germline V gene encodes CDR1 SGHDT and CDR2 YYEEEE. In DNA form, the CDR3 reads TGTGCCAGCAGCTTGCTCCAGGGTGGGGCTGGTGGACTTCCCCAGCATTTT. This translates into CASSLLQGGAGGLPQHF.

This clonotype came up many times. The V gene is TRBV18, the J gene TRBJ1-1, with D tentatively TRBD1 (6 bases). This CDR3 comprises 14 residues. The germline V and J ends were trimmed by 6 bases and 4 bases, with 15 bases remaining between them. In germline, CDR1 is KGHSH, CDR2 LQKENI. CDR3 in amino acids: CASSEQGVGTEAFF. The CDR3 nucleotides are TGTGCCAGCTCTGAACAGGGTGTAGGCACTGAAGCTTTCTTT.

This clonotype was seen only a few times. The rearrangement links TRBV19 to TRBJ2-3; D unresolved. From germline, CDR1 is LNHDA and CDR2 SQIVND (reference sequence). Trimming shortened V by 0 bases and J by 2 bases, and 3 bases separated the two germline ends. The CDR3 totals 13 residues. DNA for the CDR3: TGTGCCAGTAGTATAGACAACACAGATACGCAGTATTTT. Encoded protein: CASSIDNTDTQYF.

Ten or more counts support this clonotype. This chain joins TRBV6-2 or TRBV6-3 and TRBJ1-1; the D gene is possibly TRBD1 (5 bases). This CDR3 is 15 amino acids long. Between the trimmed V and J ends, which lost 10 bases and 1 base, there was a span of 19 bases. Germline V gene lookup returns CDR1 MNHEY and CDR2 SVGEGT. The CDR3 spells CATQTPGPRNTEAFF. DNA of the CDR3: TGTGCCACCCAGACTCCGGGACCGAGGAACACTGAAGCTTTCTTT.

The chain's CDR3 is CASWGQNNEQFF. The CDR3, as DNA: TGCGCCAGCTGGGGGCAGAACAATGAGCAGTTCTTC. The chain couples TRBV5-1 to TRBJ2-1; weak D call: TRBD1 (6 bases). V lost 7 bases to trimming and J lost 5 bases, with 10 bases between them. Germline V gene sequence: CDR1 SGHRS, CDR2 YFSETQ. This CDR3 region has 12 residues.

At least ten counts were recorded for this clonotype. The CDR3 sequence is CSVLRDTGYNEQFF. The CDR3 DNA follows: TGCAGCGTCCTCCGGGACACGGGCTACAATGAGCAGTTCTTC. V is TRBV29-1 and J is TRBJ2-1, with D perhaps matching TRBD1 (6 bases). Trimming pared 6 bases from V and 3 bases from J, leaving 15 bases between. The germline CDR1 and CDR2 sequences are SQVTM and ANQGSEA. This CDR3 has 14 residues.

At least ten counts were recorded for this clonotype. The chain links TRBV11-1 to TRBJ1-6; D is uncertain. V was pared by 2 bases and J by 10 bases, with 12 bases between. This CDR3 has 14 amino acids. Germline V gives CDR1 SGHAT, CDR2 FQDESV (reference sequence). CDR3 residues: CASSLTDLRSPLHF. CDR3 DNA: TGTGCCAGCAGCTTAACCGATTTAAGGTCACCCCTCCACTTT.

This clonotype has at least ten counts. The rearrangement joins TRBV10-3 to TRBJ1-6; 8 bases are a match to TRBD1. Trimming took 0 bases from V and 10 from J; bases not matched to a gene: 8. Germline V gene sequence: CDR1 ENHRY, CDR2 SYGVKD. The CDR3 totals 16 residues. Here the CDR3 DNA reads TGTGCCATCAGTGAGTCGACCCGGGACAGGCGGTCACCCCTCCACTTT. It yields the protein CAISESTRDRRSPLHF.

This clonotype was observed at least ten times. V usage is TRBV24-1 and J usage is TRBJ2-1, with D maybe TRBD1 (5 bases). The CDR3 extends over 16 amino acids. From germline, CDR1 is KGHDR and CDR2 SFDVKD. V lost 1 base and J 16 bases, leaving 25 bases between the germline ends. CDR3 sequence: CATSDFRGTTELRQFF. The DNA for the CDR3 is TGTGCCACCAGTGATTTTAGGGGAACGACAGAGTTAAGACAATTCTTC.

The chain couples TRBV5-1 to TRBJ1-1; D is ambiguous. In germline, CDR1 is SGHRS, CDR2 YFSETQ. The ends were cut back, 6 bases at V and 2 bases at J, with 14 bases in the middle. The CDR3 spans 14 residues. CDR3 sequence (DNA): TGCGCCAGCAACACATTACAGACAAACACTGAAGCTTTCTTT. Translating it yields CASNTLQTNTEAFF.

In its sample, this clonotype was seen many times. V and J are TRBV7-8 and TRBJ2-7; D is ambiguous. This CDR3 region has 14 residues. V lost 0 bases and J lost 2, with 8 bases in between. CDR1 is SGHVS, CDR2 FQNEAQ, per germline. CDR3: CASSLASSAYEQYV. The CDR3 DNA reads as TGTGCCAGCAGCTTAGCATCCAGCGCCTACGAGCAGTACGTC.

This clonotype was picked up a small number of times. The chain employs TRBV27 and TRBJ2-2; D is unresolved. Germline loops: CDR1 MNHEY, CDR2 SMNVEV (reference sequence). The CDR3 contains 16 residues. The V and J ends lost 5 bases and 0 bases respectively, with 13 bases between them. The CDR3 is CASSRSVAANTGELFF. CDR3 DNA sequence: TGTGCCAGCAGTCGGTCGGTGGCCGCGAACACCGGGGAGCTGTTTTTT.

Ten or more counts support this clonotype. The chain couples TRBV6-2 or TRBV6-3 to TRBJ2-7, with 8 nucleotides matching TRBD1. V lost 3 bases, J lost 2 bases, and 6 bases stayed unmatched. This CDR3 spans 15 amino acids. The V gene's germline CDR1 is MNHEY and CDR2 SVGEGT. This CDR3 reads CASSYPGQATYEQYV. CDR3 in DNA: TGTGCCAGCAGTTATCCGGGACAGGCTACCTACGAGCAGTACGTC.

This rearrangement joins TRBV6-5 to TRBJ1-3; D is possibly TRBD1 (6 bases). The CDR3 is made up of 15 amino acids. Germline assignment: CDR1 MNHEY and CDR2 SVGAGI. Trimming removed 6 bases at V and 0 bases at J, with 12 bases between. The chain's CDR3 is CASRSDSISGNTIYF. CDR3 sequence (DNA): TGTGCCAGCAGATCGGACAGTATCTCTGGAAACACCATATATTTT.

This clonotype has at least ten counts. The J gene is TRBJ1-2, the V gene TRBV7-9, with D perhaps TRBD1 (6 bases). Germline CDR1 reads SEHNR; CDR2 reads FQNEAQ (reference sequence). The CDR3 contains 17 residues. V lost 4 bases and J lost 6, with 24 bases in between. The CDR3: CASSSNRDTSRADGYTF. The DNA of the CDR3 is TGTGCCAGCAGCTCGAACCGGGACACCTCTCGTGCCGATGGCTACACCTTC.

The chain combines TRBV10-2 with TRBJ1-1, with a tentative D call TRBD1 (5 bases). Germline CDR1 reads WSHSY; CDR2 reads SAAADI. The CDR3 totals 17 residues. The V end lost 2 bases, the J end lost 8 bases, and 24 bases lay between the germline ends. This chain's CDR3 is CASSERGGTGTTDEAFF. The CDR3 DNA sequence: TGCGCCAGCAGTGAGCGGGGCGGGACCGGGACGACTGACGAAGCTTTCTTT.